These T cell receptor beta chains were read from a single sample in a study of human T cells and chemical hapten exposure. TCRdb re-derived calls from the RACE reads in MiXCR, one entry per CDR3 protein. This table has around 300,000 distinct CDR3 sequences, 6% to 8.5% appearing once. Source: whole blood, taken in connection with sensitization to the hapten diphenylcyclopropenone (DPC). These receptors were collected from a woman aged 18-30 years with alopecia areata. Some clones in this sample may be carry-over from other donors' samples. Each CDR3 is given with its conserved first and last residue. D genes are given only for firm matches. Only some rows state a clone size, as once, few, many or a class for expanded clones.

v_gene	abundance	d_gene	j_gene	CDR3aa	CDR3nt
TRBV18	many	TRBD1	TRBJ1-1	CASSPGQDTEAFF	TGTGCCAGCTCACCAGGACAGGACACTGAAGCTTTCTTT
TRBV6-5	few	-	TRBJ2-7	CASTGGRVQYF	TGTGCCAGCACCGGAGGTCGGGTGCAGTACTTC
TRBV6-5	-	-	TRBJ1-2	CATRRGAYGYTF	TGTGCCACACGGAGGGGAGCCTACGGCTACACCTTC
TRBV20-1	few	TRBD1	TRBJ2-5	CSAATGGAETQYF	TGCAGTGCAGCTACAGGGGGCGCGGAGACCCAGTACTTC
TRBV11-1	few	-	TRBJ1-1	CASSLTIKSGTEAFF	TGTGCCAGCAGCCTAACTATAAAAAGCGGCACTGAAGCTTTCTTT
TRBV4-3	many	TRBD1	TRBJ1-5	CASSQETGTGLAQPQHF	TGCGCCAGCAGCCAAGAGACCGGGACAGGGTTGGCTCAGCCCCAGCATTTT
TRBV5-1	-	-	TRBJ2-3	CASVDWDPWTDTQYF	TGCGCCAGCGTGGACTGGGATCCATGGACAGATACGCAGTATTTT
TRBV7-8	few	-	TRBJ1-5	CASSRGYQVGADDQPQHF	TGTGCCAGCAGTAGGGGATACCAGGTGGGGGCTGACGATCAGCCCCAGCATTTT
TRBV2	few	TRBD1	TRBJ2-5	CASTEGTGSGETQYF	TGTGCCAGCACTGAAGGGACAGGGAGCGGGGAGACCCAGTACTTC
TRBV6-5	-	-	TRBJ2-7	CASSYSDSLYEQYF	TGTGCCAGCAGTTACTCGGACAGCCTCTACGAGCAGTACTTC
TRBV12-3/TRBV12-4	-	-	TRBJ2-2	CASSPDSPPNTGELFF	TGTGCCAGCAGTCCCGACAGTCCTCCTAACACCGGGGAGCTGTTTTTT
TRBV5-1	few	-	TRBJ2-7	CASSPSVYEQYF	TGCGCCAGCAGCCCAAGTGTCTACGAGCAGTACTTC
TRBV12-3/TRBV12-4	many	TRBD1	TRBJ1-1	CASRGDRVAENTEAFF	TGTGCCAGCAGAGGCGACAGGGTAGCTGAAAACACTGAAGCTTTCTTT
TRBV21-1	few	-	TRBJ1-2	CASSKGEGVDYGYTF	TGTGCCAGCAGCAAAGGAGAAGGAGTAGACTATGGCTACACCTTC
TRBV27	-	-	TRBJ2-3	CASSNRRVADTQYF	TGTGCCAGCTCGAATCGCCGCGTAGCGGATACGCAGTATTTT
TRBV4-2	few	-	TRBJ2-3	CASSQELRSTDTQYF	TGTGCCAGCAGCCAAGAGCTTAGGAGCACAGATACGCAGTATTTT
TRBV27	few	TRBD1	TRBJ2-3	CASSSYEPGTVGGTDTQYF	TGTGCCAGCAGTTCCTATGAACCCGGGACAGTGGGGGGCACAGATACGCAGTATTTT
TRBV10-3	few	TRBD1	TRBJ1-2	CAISQGAGYGYTF	TGTGCCATCAGTCAGGGGGCGGGCTATGGCTACACCTTC
TRBV4-3	-	-	TRBJ1-4	CASSPSRARVWEKLFF	TGCGCCAGCAGCCCCTCAAGGGCTCGGGTTTGGGAAAAACTGTTTTTT
TRBV2	-	-	TRBJ1-1	CAAGVFDTEAFF	TGTGCCGCAGGGGTGTTTGACACTGAAGCTTTCTTT
TRBV6-5	few	TRBD1	TRBJ2-7	CASGTGRSYEQYF	TGTGCCAGCGGGACAGGGCGCTCCTACGAGCAGTACTTC
TRBV29-1	-	TRBD1	TRBJ1-1	CSVDHSQTGGGTEAFF	TGCAGCGTTGACCACTCTCAGACAGGGGGTGGCACTGAAGCTTTCTTT
TRBV25-1	many	-	TRBJ2-5	CASSAASWRETQYF	TGTGCCAGCAGTGCTGCGTCCTGGCGGGAGACCCAGTACTTC
TRBV7-2	few	TRBD2	TRBJ2-7	CASSHGLAGGWQYF	TGTGCCAGCAGCCACGGACTAGCGGGGGGATGGCAGTACTTC
TRBV11-2	-	TRBD2	TRBJ2-3	CASSLVSSGGVRTDTQYF	TGTGCCAGCAGCTTAGTTTCTAGCGGGGGGGTGCGCACAGATACGCAGTATTTT
TRBV7-8	few	TRBD2	TRBJ2-2	CASRGQRGGSGELFF	TGTGCCAGCAGGGGGCAACGGGGGGGCTCCGGGGAGCTGTTTTTT
TRBV29-1	-	-	TRBJ2-1	CSVEGWTANEQFF	TGCAGCGTTGAGGGATGGACAGCCAATGAGCAGTTCTTC
TRBV25-1	-	TRBD1	TRBJ1-1	CASSDGQGTLNTEAFF	TGTGCCAGCAGTGATGGACAGGGAACTTTGAACACTGAAGCTTTCTTT
TRBV29-1	few	-	TRBJ2-3	CSVVVLGDTQYF	TGCAGCGTTGTGGTTCTCGGGGATACGCAGTATTTT
TRBV3-1	few	-	TRBJ1-1	CASSQVAGETEAFF	TGTGCCAGCAGCCAAGTTGCAGGGGAAACTGAAGCTTTCTTT
TRBV6-5	few	-	TRBJ1-1	CASSYSRTGTEAFF	TGTGCCAGCAGTTACTCAAGAACAGGGACTGAAGCTTTCTTT
TRBV7-2	many	-	TRBJ2-3	CASSLARKDTQYF	TGTGCCAGCAGCTTAGCGCGGAAGGATACGCAGTATTTT
TRBV5-1	few	-	TRBJ2-3	CASSLDGLNTDTQYF	TGCGCCAGCAGCTTGGATGGACTTAACACAGATACGCAGTATTTT
TRBV27	-	-	TRBJ1-5	CARRVGGRSNQPQHF	TGTGCCCGAAGGGTGGGGGGCCGGAGCAATCAGCCCCAGCATTTT
TRBV9	few	TRBD2	TRBJ2-5	CASSVRASGGRETQYF	TGTGCCAGCAGCGTACGGGCTAGCGGGGGCCGGGAGACCCAGTACTTC
TRBV27	many	TRBD2	TRBJ2-7	CASRRTSGVYEQYF	TGTGCCAGCAGAAGGACTAGCGGGGTTTACGAGCAGTACTTC
TRBV12-3/TRBV12-4	-	-	TRBJ2-2	CASSASTGWELFF	TGTGCCAGCAGTGCCTCGACAGGTTGGGAGCTGTTTTTT
TRBV7-2	-	TRBD2	TRBJ2-5	CASSSGLARAGAQYF	TGTGCCAGCAGCTCCGGACTAGCCAGGGCAGGGGCCCAGTACTTC
TRBV6-6	-	-	TRBJ1-6	CASSSAGDYNSPLHF	TGTGCCAGCAGTTCGGCAGGGGACTATAATTCACCCCTCCACTTT
TRBV5-1	few	-	TRBJ1-1	CASSSKLDEAFF	TGCGCCAGCAGTTCCAAACTAGATGAAGCTTTCTTT